These 28 T cell receptor beta chains share one sample of origin, sequenced in a study of blood T cell repertoires in COVID-19. Method: immunoSEQ multiplex PCR; TCRdb's copy keeps in-frame clones and lacks some. The sample lists roughly 65,000 clones, approximately 85% seen once, with approximately 35% in the top ten. Specimen: peripheral blood. These receptors originate from a woman aged 80 or older with active or convalescent COVID-19.

The chain carries TRBV6-2 or TRBV6-3 and TRBJ1-2, with D perhaps TRBD1 (5 bases). The CDR3 contains 13 residues. The ends were cut back, 5 bases at V and 4 bases at J, with 11 bases in the middle. In germline, CDR1 is MNHEY, CDR2 SVGEGT. CDR3 sequence: CASSRGLIYGYTF. The DNA of the CDR3 is TGTGCCAGCAGTCGGGGACTGATCTATGGCTACACCTTC.

This rearrangement joins TRBV3-1 (or the pseudogene TRBV3-2) to TRBJ1-2, with unresolved D. The germline V gene has CDR1 LGHDT and CDR2 YNNKEL (reference sequence). With 2 bases removed from V and 4 bases from J, the gap between germline ends came to 14 bases. The CDR3 covers 15 residues. The CDR3 DNA is TGTGCCAGCAGCCAAAGGATTGTTGGCGGCTATGGCTACACCTTC. It yields the protein CASSQRIVGGYGYTF.

This rearrangement joins TRBV5-6 to TRBJ2-3; D not certain. This CDR3 comprises 16 residues. Trimming took off 4 bases at V and 0 bases at J, with 15 bases between the two ends. Germline V gene data show CDR1 as SGHDT and CDR2 as YYEEEE. CDR3 protein: CASSDWVRISTDTQYF. The DNA of the CDR3 is TGTGCCAGCAGCGACTGGGTCCGGATCAGCACAGATACGCAGTATTTT.

The chain recombines TRBV6-5 with TRBJ2-7; possibly TRBD1 for D (5 bases). CDR3 length: 13 amino acids. Germline V lookup: CDR1 MNHEY, CDR2 SVGAGI. The V end was cut by 8 bases, the J end by 6 bases, with 17 bases between. CDR3 in amino acids: CASSPNQGGEQYF. The CDR3 DNA reads as TGTGCCAGCTCCCCGAATCAGGGTGGCGAGCAGTACTTC.

The rearrangement uses TRBV27 and TRBJ1-2, with D possibly matching TRBD1 (6 bases). The germline V gene has CDR1 MNHEY and CDR2 SMNVEV (reference sequence). The CDR3 totals 17 residues. The germline V and J ends were trimmed by 0 bases and 1 base, with 15 bases remaining between them. The CDR3 protein is CASSLSLRTEINYGYTF. The CDR3 DNA reads as TGTGCCAGCAGTTTATCGTTAAGGACAGAAATTAACTATGGCTACACCTTC.

This sequence joins TRBV19 and TRBJ1-5; a possible D gene is TRBD1 (5 bases). Looked up from germline, CDR1 is LNHDA and CDR2 is SQIVND (reference sequence). The CDR3 sequence is 14 residues long. V shed 5 bases and J shed 7 bases, with 15 bases lying between them. The CDR3 reads CASSFQTQEQPQHF. The CDR3 DNA follows: TGTGCCAGTAGTTTTCAAACACAGGAACAGCCCCAGCATTTT.

This chain joins TRBV19 and TRBJ1-3; D gene ambiguous. This CDR3 is 13 amino acids long. CDR1 LNHDA and CDR2 SQIVND come from the germline V gene (reference sequence). V dropped 6 bases and J dropped 0 bases, with 6 bases sitting between them. The CDR3 here is CASRDNSGNTIYF. In DNA, the CDR3 is TGTGCCAGTAGAGACAACTCTGGAAACACCATATATTTT.

This chain connects TRBV10-3 to TRBJ1-4; 8 bases match TRBD1. Per germline, CDR1 ENHRY and CDR2 SYGVKD. With V trimmed by 4 bases and J by 6 bases, 4 bases remained unmatched. This CDR3 spans 14 amino acids. The CDR3 reads CAISARGLDEKLFF. Written as DNA, the CDR3 is TGTGCCATCAGTGCCAGGGGGCTAGATGAAAAACTGTTTTTT.

This clone was picked up a small number of times. The chain carries TRBV11-3 and TRBJ2-1, with D maybe TRBD2 (7 bases). Per the germline V gene, CDR1 is SGHNT and CDR2 is YENEEA. V was trimmed by 2 bases and J by 7 bases, leaving 12 bases between them. The CDR3 loop spans 14 amino acids. In DNA form, the CDR3 reads TGTGCCAGCAGCTTAACGGGGGGCTCAAATGAGCAGTTCTTC. It codes for CASSLTGGSNEQFF.

The chain uses TRBV7-3 and TRBJ1-1, with 7 bases aligning to TRBD1. V trimming: 6 bases; J trimming: 3 bases; junction bases outside the gene matches: 7. The CDR3 sequence is 14 residues long. Germline lookup yields CDR1 SGHTA and CDR2 FQGTGA. In DNA form, the CDR3 reads TGTGCCAGCAGTCTGACAGGGTTTGACACTGAAGCTTTCTTT. Residues: CASSLTGFDTEAFF.

J is TRBJ2-7 and V is TRBV28; 9 bases fit TRBD2. Germline CDR1 reads MDHEN; CDR2 reads SYDVKM. With 8 bases clipped from V and 6 bases from J, the junction kept 11 bases outside the gene matches. This CDR3 has 14 amino acids. CDR3 sequence reads: CASLGGGAAGEQYF. The CDR3 DNA is TGTGCCAGCCTGGGCGGGGGGGCGGCTGGCGAGCAGTACTTC.

The chain carries TRBV30 and TRBJ1-5; TRBD1 matches 10 bases. Trimming removed 5 bases from V and 1 base from J; junction bases left unmatched: 26. The germline V gene has CDR1 GTSNPN and CDR2 SVGIG (reference sequence). The CDR3 runs 22 residues. In DNA form, the CDR3 reads TGTGCCTGGCAACCGGGACAGGGGTTAATGTCGACCCCAATCCAGAGCAATCAGCCCCAGCATTTT. Residues: CAWQPGQGLMSTPIQSNQPQHF.

V and J are TRBV3-1 (or the pseudogene TRBV3-2) and TRBJ1-2, with 7 bases aligning to TRBD1. The V and J ends lost 5 bases and 5 bases, in that order; junction bases with no gene match: 11. The germline CDR1 and CDR2 sequences are LGHDT and YNNKEL (reference sequence). The CDR3 is made up of 15 amino acids. CDR3 protein: CASSSLDRIGYGYTF. The CDR3 bases are TGTGCCAGCAGCTCTTTGGACAGGATCGGGTATGGCTACACCTTC.

J is TRBJ2-7 and V is TRBV6-7; 7 bases agree with TRBD1. TRBV6-7 is an ORF, with its function uncertain. The CDR3 contains 15 residues. The V segment lost 4 bases and the J segment 3 bases; nucleotides outside the gene matches: 9. The CDR3 region has the DNA TGTGCCAGCAGTTGGGGGTACAGGGGATTCTACGAGCAGTACTTC. Amino acids: CASSWGYRGFYEQYF.

This clone was counted a single time. J is TRBJ1-2 and V is TRBV15, with a weak D call TRBD1 (5 bases). The V end lost 2 bases, the J end lost 6 bases, and 31 bases lay between the germline ends. The germline V gene encodes CDR1 LNHNV and CDR2 YYDKDF (reference sequence). The CDR3 contains 20 residues. In nucleotides, the CDR3 is TGTGCCACCAGCAGATCTTTATATGGCAGTCTCATAGGGGACTTTAATGGCTACACCTTC. It yields the protein CATSRSLYGSLIGDFNGYTF.

This clone was recorded once. V usage is TRBV14 and J usage is TRBJ2-2; the D gene is possibly TRBD1 (5 bases). The ends were cut back, 0 bases at V and 5 bases at J, with 10 bases in the middle. The CDR3 totals 15 residues. Germline V gene lookup returns CDR1 SGHDN and CDR2 FVKESK. The CDR3 nucleotides read TGTGCCAGCAGCCAAGATCTTTCAGGGACCGGGGAGCTGTTTTTT. Translated, it gives CASSQDLSGTGELFF. The full variable domain, its missing parts supplied by reference TRBV14 and TRBJ2-2, is EAGVTQFPSHSVIEKGQTVTLRCDPISGHDNLYWYRRVMGKEIKFLLHFVKESKQDESGMPNNRFLAERTGGTYSTLKVQPAELEDSGVYFCASSQDLSGTGELFFGEGSRLTVL.

The chain recombines TRBV27 with TRBJ2-7; 11 positions agree with TRBD1. The CDR3 has 16 residues. Per germline, CDR1 MNHEY and CDR2 SMNVEV (reference sequence). Trimming took 5 bases from V and 3 from J; bases not matched to a gene: 9. In DNA, the CDR3 is TGTGCCAGCAGTGGATTCCCGGGACAGGGGGTCTACGAGCAGTACTTC. Amino acid sequence: CASSGFPGQGVYEQYF.

The chain combines TRBV6-6 with TRBJ1-1; D is ambiguous. The V gene's germline CDR1 is MNHNY and CDR2 SVGAGI (reference sequence). CDR3 length: 14 residues. V was pared by 6 bases and J by 6 bases, with 17 bases between. Here the CDR3 DNA reads TGTGCCAGCAGGGAGGCTGCAGAAAGACCTGAAGCTTTCTTT. This translates into CASREAAERPEAFF.

The chain combines TRBV21-1 with TRBJ2-7; the table gives TRBD1 as D, unverified against the DNA. TRBV21-1 is a listed pseudogene. CDR3 length: 17 amino acids. CDR3 bases: TGTGCCAGCAGCAAAGAGACCCGGGACAGGGATTCCTACGAGCAGTACTTC. Encoded protein: CASSKETRDRDSYEQYF.

This clone was counted once. The chain combines TRBV12-2 with TRBJ1-2; TRBD1, the table's D call, lacks a check against the DNA. TRBV12-2 corresponds to a pseudogene. The CDR3 runs 13 residues. CDR3 in amino acids: CASRSHRATGYTF. The CDR3 DNA is TGTGCAAGTCGCTCCCACAGGGCAACGGGCTACACCTTC.

This chain connects TRBV28 to TRBJ1-2, with 10 bases fitting TRBD1. V lost 6 bases and J lost 9; bases outside the gene matches: 4. Per the germline V gene, CDR1 is MDHEN and CDR2 is SYDVKM. CDR3 size: 12 residues. Here the CDR3 DNA reads TGTGCCAGCAGGGACAGGGGGTTAAGCTACACCTTC. It yields the protein CASRDRGLSYTF.

The rearrangement links TRBV7-2 to TRBJ2-7, with TRBD2 matching over 8 bases. CDR1 SGHTA and CDR2 FQGNSA come from the germline V gene. V shed 3 bases, J shed 0 bases, and the junction held 4 bases outside the gene matches. The CDR3 covers 15 residues. The CDR3 bases are TGTGCCAGCAGCTTCTCCGCGGGGGGCTCCTACGAGCAGTACTTC. It translates to CASSFSAGGSYEQYF.

The chain couples TRBV7-6 to TRBJ2-1; unclear D gene. Germline-derived CDR1 and CDR2 are SGHVS and FNYEAQ. The CDR3 sequence is 14 residues long. V was cut by 3 bases and J by 2 bases, with 8 bases left in between. DNA for the CDR3: TGTGCCAGCAGCTTGCGCGTTCCCTACAATGAGCAGTTCTTC. This gives the protein CASSLRVPYNEQFF.

This chain connects TRBV7-2 to TRBJ1-5; no clear D. This CDR3 region has 14 residues. Looked up from germline, CDR1 is SGHTA and CDR2 is FQGNSA. Trimming shortened V by 6 bases and J by 0 bases, and 9 bases separated the two germline ends. The CDR3 here is CASSLHGSNQPQHF. As DNA, the CDR3 is TGTGCCAGCAGTTTGCACGGTAGCAATCAGCCCCAGCATTTT.

The rearrangement uses TRBV7-9 and TRBJ1-2; D is possibly TRBD1 (6 bases). The CDR3 totals 13 residues. The V and J ends lost 4 bases and 5 bases respectively, with 11 bases between them. The V gene's germline CDR1 is SEHNR and CDR2 FQNEAQ (reference sequence). The CDR3 sequence is CASSSTGPYGYTF. The CDR3, as DNA: TGTGCCAGCAGCTCGACAGGTCCTTATGGCTACACCTTC.

The chain is built from TRBV9 and TRBJ2-1; D might be TRBD2 (6 bases). The CDR3 spans 15 residues. V was clipped by 5 bases and J by 4 bases, with 16 bases between them. Germline V gene lookup returns CDR1 SGDLS and CDR2 YYNGEE. CDR3 nucleotides: TGTGCCAGCAGACCGGGACTGCTCCAATACAATGAGCAGTTCTTC. Amino acids: CASRPGLLQYNEQFF.

The chain uses TRBV28 and TRBJ1-3, with TRBD1 matching 7 bases. V was clipped by 3 bases and J by 3 bases; unmatched bases: 8. This CDR3 is built from 16 residues. Looked up from germline, CDR1 is MDHEN and CDR2 is SYDVKM. The CDR3 coding sequence is TGTGCCAGCAGTTTTTTCAGGGGGTCTAGTGGAAACACCATATATTTT. Translating gives CASSFFRGSSGNTIYF.

The chain combines TRBV11-2 with TRBJ2-7, with TRBD2 matching 9 bases. The length of the CDR3 is 17 residues. With V trimmed by 3 bases and J by 2 bases, 11 bases remained unmatched. From germline, CDR1 is SGHAT and CDR2 FQNNGV. The CDR3 sequence: CASSLFIGTSTPYEQYF. DNA for the CDR3: TGTGCCAGCAGCTTGTTTATAGGGACTAGCACCCCCTACGAGCAGTACTTC.